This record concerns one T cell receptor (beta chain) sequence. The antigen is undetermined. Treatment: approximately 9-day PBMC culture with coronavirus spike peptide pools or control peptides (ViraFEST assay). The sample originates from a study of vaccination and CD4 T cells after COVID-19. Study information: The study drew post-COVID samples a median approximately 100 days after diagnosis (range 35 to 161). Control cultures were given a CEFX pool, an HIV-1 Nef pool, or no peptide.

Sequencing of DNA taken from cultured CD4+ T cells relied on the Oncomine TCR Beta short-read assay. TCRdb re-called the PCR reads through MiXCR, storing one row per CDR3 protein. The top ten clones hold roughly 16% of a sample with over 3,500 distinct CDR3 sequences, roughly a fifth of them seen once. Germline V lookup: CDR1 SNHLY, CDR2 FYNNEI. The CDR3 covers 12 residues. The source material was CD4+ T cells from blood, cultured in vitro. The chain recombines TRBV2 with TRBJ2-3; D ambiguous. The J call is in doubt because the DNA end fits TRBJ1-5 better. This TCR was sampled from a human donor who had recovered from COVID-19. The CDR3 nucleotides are TGTGCCAGCACCCAGGTATCAGATACGCAGCATTTT. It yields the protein CASTQVSDTQHF.